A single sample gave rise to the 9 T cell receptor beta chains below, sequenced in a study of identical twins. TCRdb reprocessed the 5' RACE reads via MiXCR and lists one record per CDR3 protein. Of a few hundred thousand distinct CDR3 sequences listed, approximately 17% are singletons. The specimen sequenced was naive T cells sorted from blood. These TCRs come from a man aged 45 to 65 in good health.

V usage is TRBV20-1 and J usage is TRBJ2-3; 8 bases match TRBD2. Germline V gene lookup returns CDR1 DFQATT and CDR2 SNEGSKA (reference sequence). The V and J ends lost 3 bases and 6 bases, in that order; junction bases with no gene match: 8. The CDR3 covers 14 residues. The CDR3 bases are TGCAGTGCTAGTAAAGCGGGGGCCTCGGATACGCAGTATTTT. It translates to CSASKAGASDTQYF.

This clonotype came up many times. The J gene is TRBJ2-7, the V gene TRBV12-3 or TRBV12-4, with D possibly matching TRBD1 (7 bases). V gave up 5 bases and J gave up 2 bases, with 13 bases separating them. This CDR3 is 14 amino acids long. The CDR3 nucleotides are TGTGCCAGCAGTCGCGGGACAGCCACCTACGAGCAGTACTTC. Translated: CASSRGTATYEQYF.

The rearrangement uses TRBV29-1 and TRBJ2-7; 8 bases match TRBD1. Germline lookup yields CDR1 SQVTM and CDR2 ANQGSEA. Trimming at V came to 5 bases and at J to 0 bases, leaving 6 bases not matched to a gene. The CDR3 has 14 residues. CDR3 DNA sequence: TGCAGCGTTCGGGACAGGCCATTCTCCTACGAGCAGTACTTC. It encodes CSVRDRPFSYEQYF.

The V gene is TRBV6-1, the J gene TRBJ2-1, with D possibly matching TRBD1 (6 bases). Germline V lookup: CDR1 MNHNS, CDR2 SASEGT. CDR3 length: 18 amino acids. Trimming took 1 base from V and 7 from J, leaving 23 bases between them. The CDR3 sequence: CASSEGVWEQGRRNEQFF. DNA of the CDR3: TGTGCCAGCAGTGAAGGGGTTTGGGAACAGGGACGGAGAAATGAGCAGTTCTTC.

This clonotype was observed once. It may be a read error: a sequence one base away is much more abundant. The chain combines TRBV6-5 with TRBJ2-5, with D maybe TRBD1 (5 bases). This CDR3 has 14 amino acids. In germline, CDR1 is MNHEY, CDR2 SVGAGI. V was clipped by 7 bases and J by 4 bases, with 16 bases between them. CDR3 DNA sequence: TGTGCCAGCAATTCGGACATGGCTCGAGAGACCCAGTACTTC. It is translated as CASNSDMARETQYF.

Written as DNA, the CDR3 is TGTGCCAGCAGCGAACAGGGTACGGGGCAGTTCTTC. Residues: CASSEQGTGQFF. This chain links TRBV2 with TRBJ2-1; possibly TRBD1 for D (6 bases). CDR1 and CDR2 from the germline V gene are SNHLY and FYNNEI. This CDR3 spans 12 amino acids. V was trimmed by 6 bases and J by 12 bases, leaving 15 bases between them.

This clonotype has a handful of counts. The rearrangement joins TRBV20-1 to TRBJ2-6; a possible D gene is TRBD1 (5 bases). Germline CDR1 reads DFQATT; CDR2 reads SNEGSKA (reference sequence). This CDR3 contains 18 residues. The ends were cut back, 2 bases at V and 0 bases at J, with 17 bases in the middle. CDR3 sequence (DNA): TGCAGTGCTAGAATAAGACAGACGCCATACTCTGGGGCCAACGTCCTGACTTTC. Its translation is CSARIRQTPYSGANVLTF.

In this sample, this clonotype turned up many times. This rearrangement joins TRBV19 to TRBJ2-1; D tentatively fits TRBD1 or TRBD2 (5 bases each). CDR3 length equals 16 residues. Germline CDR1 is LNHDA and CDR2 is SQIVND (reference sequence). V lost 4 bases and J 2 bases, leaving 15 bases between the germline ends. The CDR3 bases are TGTGCCAGTAGTACCGGGGCGAGGATCCCCTACAATGAGCAGTTCTTC. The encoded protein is CASSTGARIPYNEQFF.

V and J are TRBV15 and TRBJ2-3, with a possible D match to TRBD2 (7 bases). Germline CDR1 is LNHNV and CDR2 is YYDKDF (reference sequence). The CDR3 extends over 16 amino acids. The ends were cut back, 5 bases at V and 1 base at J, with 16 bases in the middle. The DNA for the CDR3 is TGTGCCACCAGCGGGGGGGGCGGGAGAGGCACAGATACGCAGTATTTT. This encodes CATSGGGGRGTDTQYF. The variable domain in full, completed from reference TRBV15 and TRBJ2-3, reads DAMVIQNPRYQVTQFGKPVTLSCSQTLNHNVMYWYQQKSSQAPKLLFHYYDKDFNNEADTPDNFQSRRPNTSFCFLDIRSPGLGDTAMYLCATSGGGGRGTDTQYFGPGTRLTVL.